The 2 T cell receptor beta chains listed next were all sequenced from one sample in a study of T cell changes during pregnancy in multiple sclerosis. TCRdb's copy holds only in-frame clones and misses some; the assay was immunoSEQ multiplex PCR. The sample contains 73,000 or so clones, roughly nine tenths of which appear only once. Source: peripheral blood, taken in the second trimester of pregnancy. The origin of the receptors is a female donor with multiple sclerosis, enrolled in a pregnancy study.

CDR3 in DNA: TGTGCCAGCACCCAGACTAGCGGGGGACCTTCCTACAATGAGCAGTTCTTC. It encodes CASTQTSGGPSYNEQFF. The gene calls are TRBV7-2 and TRBJ2-1; 12 nucleotides align to TRBD2. The CDR3 covers 17 residues. The germline V gene has CDR1 SGHTA and CDR2 FQGNSA. V was pared by 7 bases and J by 1 base, with 8 bases of the junction left unmatched. The full variable domain, rest sourced from reference TRBV7-2 and TRBJ2-1, is GAGVSQSPSNKVTEKGKDVELRCDPISGHTALYWYRQSLGQGLEFLIYFQGNSAPDKSGLPSDRFSAERTGGSVSTLTIQRTQQEDSAVYLCASTQTSGGPSYNEQFFGPGTRLTVL.

The chain is built from TRBV9 and TRBJ1-2; D possibly corresponds to TRBD1 (5 bases). V lost 3 bases, J lost 5 bases, and 17 bases lay in between. Per the germline V gene, CDR1 is SGDLS and CDR2 is YYNGEE. This CDR3 is 15 amino acids long. This chain's CDR3 is CASSASGGASYGYTF. CDR3 DNA sequence: TGTGCCAGCAGCGCATCGGGAGGGGCCTCGTATGGCTACACCTTC.